This TCR beta chain was profiled in a study of metastatic and nonmetastatic thyroid tumors. Study context: Comparison of repertoires was carried out across blood and tumor or nodule tissue from malignant and benign thyroid patients.

CDR1 and CDR2 from the germline V gene are MNHNS and SASEGT. The V segment lost 6 bases and the J segment 0 bases; nucleotides outside the gene matches: 4. This CDR3 region has 15 residues. Nobody among the patients had been given any treatment before thyroid surgery. This clone showed up just a few times. Other DNA sequences in this sample translate to the same CDR3. TCRdb re-processed the PCR reads through MiXCR. This table holds fewer than 7,500 clones, 25% to 35% found once. V gene TRBV6-1 combines with J gene TRBJ2-2; TRBD1 matches at 7 bases. The TCR was taken from a female donor with papillary thyroid cancer or a benign thyroid nodule (not recorded which). Some clones in this sample may be carry-over from other donors' samples. Sequencing used adjacent normal tissue. CDR3 nucleotide sequence: TGTGCCAGCAGGCAGGGGACAGCGAACACCGGGGAGCTGTTTTTT. This translates into CASRQGTANTGELFF.